The 22 T cell receptor beta chains below come from one sample, sequenced in a study of TET2 disruption in CD19-targeted CAR T cells. Only in-frame clones appear in the TCRdb table, and some are missing; sequencing was by immunoSEQ multiplex PCR. Seen in this sample are around 780 clones; the ten most common clones hold about 16%. Regarding treatment: autologous CTL019 cells: CD19 CAR with 4-1BB and CD3 zeta domains. This specimen consisted of peripheral blood, obtained from a patient treated with CD19 CAR T cells. The origin of the receptors is a man between 65 and 85 years old with chronic lymphocytic leukemia.

Measured by frequency, this clone is medium-sized. The read halts 3 residues ahead of the CDR3 end, with the missing end drawn from the germline J gene. The chain carries TRBV18 and TRBJ2-5; 9 bases match TRBD1. This CDR3 spans 15 amino acids. V shed 4 bases and J 7 bases; nucleotides not matched to a gene: 10. Germline loops: CDR1 KGHSH, CDR2 LQKENI. The sequenced CDR3 bases are TGTGCCAGCTCACTCCCGGACAGGGGAGAAGGGACC. Encoded protein: CASSLPDRGEGT. The full CDR3 reads CASSLPDRGEGTQYF.

This clone registers large by frequency. The sequenced fragment ends 3 residues before the CDR3 boundary, so the rest is inferred from the germline J gene. The genes are TRBV5-1 and TRBJ1-1, with D maybe TRBD1 (5 bases). Germline V gene sequence: CDR1 SGHRS, CDR2 YFSETQ. This CDR3 spans 15 amino acids. Trimming removed 3 bases from V and 0 bases from J, with 12 bases in between. The chain's CDR3 is CASSWNRDLNTEAFF. The CDR3 bases that were read are TGCGCCAGCAGCTGGAACCGGGACTTGAACACTGAA.

This clone is called medium-sized based on its frequency. Read coverage stops 3 residues before the CDR3 terminus; the germline J gene supplies the remainder. This chain uses TRBV12-3 or TRBV12-4 with TRBJ2-2, with 8 bases matching TRBD2. V gave up 7 bases and J gave up 4 bases; unmatched junction bases: 5. CDR3 size: 14 residues. The DNA read from the CDR3 is TGTGCCAGCACGGGGGGGCTCGGCACCGGGGAG. Translated: CASTGGLGTGE. The CDR3 in full is CASTGGLGTGELFF.

This clone registers hyperexpanded by frequency. The missing CDR3 end, 3 residues past where the read stops, is filled in from the germline J gene. This chain connects TRBV5-1 to TRBJ2-7; 8 positions agree with TRBD1. The ends lost 0 bases at V and 4 bases at J; junction bases unmatched: 15. This CDR3 has 18 amino acids. Germline V gene data show CDR1 as SGHRS and CDR2 as YFSETQ. This CDR3 is CASSLAPRAGTGLYEQYF. The sequenced CDR3 bases are TGCGCCAGCAGCTTGGCCCCAAGGGCCGGGACAGGCCTTTACGAG. Combining the CDR3 with reference TRBV5-1 and TRBJ2-7 gives the whole variable domain KAGVTQTPRYLIKTRGQQVTLSCSPISGHRSVSWYQQTPGQGLQFLFEYFSETQRNKGNFPGRFSGRQFSNSRSEMNVSTLELGDSALYLCASSLAPRAGTGLYEQYFGPGTRLTVT.

This clone counts as medium-sized by frequency. The read terminates 3 residues ahead of where the CDR3 ends, so the germline J gene completes it. The chain couples TRBV20-1 to TRBJ1-3; D perhaps matches TRBD1 (5 bases). The CDR3 covers 14 residues. Per the germline V gene, CDR1 is DFQATT and CDR2 is SNEGSKA (reference sequence). Between the trimmed V and J ends, which lost 1 base and 4 bases, there was a span of 11 bases. The CDR3 sequence is CSARVTASGNTIYF. CDR3 DNA (partial): TGCAGTGCTAGAGTGACAGCCTCGGGAAACACC.

By frequency, this clone is medium-sized. The CDR3 extends 3 residues past the end of the read, so its final part is completed from the germline J gene. This chain joins TRBV11-2 and TRBJ2-5; TRBD2 might be the D (5 bases). Between the trimmed V and J ends, which lost 3 bases and 5 bases, there was a span of 13 bases. This CDR3 region has 14 residues. Germline-derived CDR1 and CDR2 are SGHAT and FQNNGV. Partial CDR3 DNA: TGTGCCAGCAGCTTCCAGGATCGGAGGGAGACC. This gives the protein CASSFQDRRET. The CDR3 in full is CASSFQDRRETQYF.

Frequency places this clone as medium-sized. The read ends 3 residues early relative to the CDR3; the germline J gene fills the gap. J is TRBJ1-6 and V is TRBV12-5; tentatively, D is TRBD1 (5 bases). The CDR3 consists of 18 residues. Per the germline V gene, CDR1 is LGHNT and CDR2 is FRNRAP. V was pared by 0 bases and J by 6 bases, with 18 bases between. Here the CDR3 reads CASGLVQFNQGGNSPLHF. The part of the CDR3 DNA that was read is TGTGCTAGTGGTTTGGTACAATTCAACCAGGGTGGTAATTCACCC.

This clone shows up as medium-sized by frequency. Coverage ceases 3 residues before the CDR3 finishes, and the germline J gene fills in the end. This chain connects TRBV19 to TRBJ1-2, with a tentative D call TRBD1 (5 bases). The germline gives CDR1 LNHDA, CDR2 SQIVND (reference sequence). The length of the CDR3 is 13 residues. CDR3 sequence: CASSGLQERGYTF. The CDR3 DNA, read in part, is TGTGCCAGTAGTGGGCTACAGGAGAGGGGC. The whole variable domain, remainder taken from reference TRBV19 and TRBJ1-2, is DGGITQSPKYLFRKEGQNVTLSCEQNLNHDAMYWYRQDPGQGLRLIYYSQIVNDFQKGDIAEGYSVSREKKESFPLTVTSAQKNPTAFYLCASSGLQERGYTFGSGTRLTVV.

This clone is medium-sized by frequency. The sequenced CDR3 bases are TGCAGTGCTAGAGGTCCGAGCGGTACCCTGTCTCCGGAGACC. Encoded protein: CSARGPSGTLSPET. The full CDR3 is CSARGPSGTLSPETQYF. J is TRBJ2-5 and V is TRBV20-1; the D gene is possibly TRBD2 (5 bases). The sequence runs out 3 residues before the end of the CDR3; the remainder is reconstructed from the germline J gene. The CDR3 length is 17 residues. Germline values: CDR1 DFQATT, CDR2 SNEGSKA (reference sequence). Trimming took 1 base from V and 5 from J, leaving 23 bases between them.

Its frequency marks this clone as large. The sequence runs out 3 residues before the end of the CDR3; the remainder is reconstructed from the germline J gene. The chain links TRBV3-1 (or the pseudogene TRBV3-2) to TRBJ2-7, with TRBD2 matching 12 bases. Trimming removed 3 bases from V and 5 bases from J; junction bases left unmatched: 8. Germline V lookup: CDR1 LGHDT, CDR2 YNNKEL (reference sequence). This CDR3 has 16 amino acids. The CDR3 loop is CASSHPTSGGLDEQYF. The sequenced part of the CDR3 DNA is TGTGCCAGCAGCCACCCAACTAGCGGGGGGTTGGACGAG.

According to its frequency, this clone is medium-sized (0.01 to 0.1%). The read ends 3 residues shy of where the CDR3 ends; the end is completed using the germline J gene. The rearrangement links TRBV12-3 or TRBV12-4 to TRBJ1-4; TRBD1 agrees at 7 bases. The CDR3 contains 15 residues. V lost 6 bases and J lost 2; bases outside the gene matches: 6. CDR3 DNA (partial): TGTGCCAGCAGCCAGGGGGGCGGGACTAATGAAAAA. This codes for CASSQGGGTNEK. The CDR3 in full is CASSQGGGTNEKLFF.

As concerns this clone: In the same sample, other DNA sequences code for this CDR3. The CDR3 region is CASSGWSENEKLFF. The DNA read from the CDR3 is TGTGCCAGCAGCGGCTGGAGCGAAAACGAAAAA. V is TRBV7-9 and J is TRBJ1-4; D unresolved. The read ends 3 residues shy of where the CDR3 ends; the end is completed using the germline J gene. The CDR3 has 14 amino acids. Trimming took off 5 bases at V and 8 bases at J, with 15 bases between the two ends. From germline, CDR1 is SEHNR and CDR2 FQNEAQ (reference sequence).

By frequency, this clone registers medium-sized (0.01 to 0.1%). Coverage ceases 3 residues before the CDR3 finishes, and the germline J gene fills in the end. V and J are TRBV12-3 or TRBV12-4 and TRBJ1-2; a possible D gene is TRBD1 (6 bases). CDR3 length: 11 residues. Partial CDR3 DNA: TGTGCCAGCAGATCAACAGGGGGC. Its translation is CASRSTGG. Given in full, the CDR3 is CASRSTGGYTF.

This clone counts as medium-sized by frequency. The read ends 3 residues before the CDR3 terminus; that terminus is restored from the germline J gene. This rearrangement joins TRBV2 to TRBJ2-3; D possibly corresponds to TRBD2 (5 bases). The V gene's germline CDR1 is SNHLY and CDR2 FYNNEI. The CDR3 length is 12 residues. V lost 8 bases and J 4 bases, leaving 10 bases between the germline ends. The CDR3 here is CASQGLADTQYF. The DNA read from the CDR3 is TGTGCCAGCCAAGGACTGGCAGATACG. Full variable domain (rest looked up from reference TRBV2 and TRBJ2-3): EPEVTQTPSHQVTQMGQEVILRCVPISNHLYFYWYRQILGQKVEFLVSFYNNEISEKSEIFDDQFSVERPDGSNFTLKIRSTKLEDSAMYFCASQGLADTQYFGPGTRLTVL.

This clone shows up as medium-sized (0.01 to 0.1%) by frequency. The read ends 3 residues shy of where the CDR3 ends; the end is completed using the germline J gene. The chain couples TRBV20-1 to TRBJ2-1; 11 nucleotides line up with TRBD1. The germline V gene has CDR1 DFQATT and CDR2 SNEGSKA (reference sequence). The trim removed 3 bases at V and 8 bases at J, leaving 6 bases unmatched. CDR3 length equals 14 residues. This CDR3 reads CSARDRGLSYEQFF. CDR3 bases read: TGCAGTGCTAGGGACAGGGGGCTTAGCTATGAG.

In terms of frequency, this clone is medium-sized. The CDR3 end lies 3 residues beyond the end of the read and is filled in from the germline J gene. This chain links TRBV19 with TRBJ1-2; 8 positions match TRBD1. The CDR3 length is 13 residues. Germline V gene sequence: CDR1 LNHDA, CDR2 SQIVND (reference sequence). The CDR3 protein is CASSPDRVRGYTF. The sequenced CDR3 bases are TGTGCCAGTAGTCCGGACAGGGTGCGGGGC. The full variable domain, with the rest looked up from reference TRBV19 and TRBJ1-2, is DGGITQSPKYLFRKEGQNVTLSCEQNLNHDAMYWYRQDPGQGLRLIYYSQIVNDFQKGDIAEGYSVSREKKESFPLTVTSAQKNPTAFYLCASSPDRVRGYTFGSGTRLTVV.

According to its frequency, this clone is medium-sized. The CDR3 goes on 3 residues after the read ends, and that part is filled in from the germline J gene. The chain is built from TRBV7-2 and TRBJ1-6, with TRBD1 matching 9 bases. The germline CDR1 and CDR2 sequences are SGHTA and FQGNSA. With V trimmed by 5 bases and J by 9 bases, 8 bases remained unmatched. The CDR3 has 15 residues. The DNA read from the CDR3 is TGTGCCAGCAGCCAACAGGGGGCTCCGAGTTCACCC. It yields the protein CASSQQGAPSSP. In full, the CDR3 reads CASSQQGAPSSPLHF.

According to its frequency, this clone is medium-sized. Read coverage stops 3 residues before the CDR3 terminus; the germline J gene supplies the remainder. The rearrangement joins TRBV3-1 (or the pseudogene TRBV3-2) to TRBJ1-2; 7 nucleotides line up with TRBD1. This CDR3 region has 13 residues. Germline CDR1 is LGHDT and CDR2 is YNNKEL (reference sequence). CDR3 bases read: TGTGCCAGCAGCCCAACAGGGGATCTCGGC. Translated, it gives CASSPTGDLG. The complete CDR3 protein is CASSPTGDLGYTF.

In terms of frequency, this clone is medium-sized. The CDR3 sequence: CSARGATRGRETQYF. The sequenced part of the CDR3 DNA is TGCAGTGCTAGGGGGGCAACTAGAGGACGAGAGACC. The chain carries TRBV20-1 and TRBJ2-5; possibly TRBD1 for D (6 bases). The read ends 3 residues before the CDR3 terminus; that terminus is restored from the germline J gene. From germline, CDR1 is DFQATT and CDR2 SNEGSKA (reference sequence). Trimming pared 3 bases from V and 4 bases from J, leaving 18 bases between. The CDR3 contains 15 residues.

This clone counts as medium-sized (0.01 to 0.1%) by frequency. The read stops 3 residues short of the end of the CDR3; the missing end is completed from the germline J gene. This chain connects TRBV12-3 or TRBV12-4 to TRBJ2-7; 10 nucleotides match TRBD1. Trimming took 5 bases from V and 5 from J; bases not matched to a gene: 3. The CDR3 is made up of 13 amino acids. Incomplete CDR3 DNA: TGTGCCAGCAGTCGGGGGACAGGGGACGAG. It yields the protein CASSRGTGDE. In full, the CDR3 reads CASSRGTGDEQYF.

This clone shows up as large by frequency. The read is 3 residues too short to cover the CDR3 end, so that end is filled in from the germline J gene. The genes are TRBV5-6 and TRBJ1-5; the D gene is possibly TRBD1 (6 bases). Germline V gene lookup returns CDR1 SGHDT and CDR2 YYEEEE. The CDR3 length is 15 residues. Trimming removed 0 bases at V and 3 bases at J, with 10 bases between. CDR3 bases read: TGTGCCAGCAGCTTGGCAGGGGACTACAATCAGCCC. This encodes CASSLAGDYNQP. The CDR3 as a whole reads CASSLAGDYNQPQHF.

This clone shows up as medium-sized by frequency. The CDR3 loop is CATQGGVNGYTF. The part of the CDR3 DNA that was read is TGTGCCACTCAGGGTGGTGTAAATGGC. The chain links TRBV12-3 or TRBV12-4 to TRBJ1-2, with D perhaps matching TRBD1 (5 bases). The DNA ends 3 residues before the CDR3 does, and the rest of the CDR3 is filled in from the germline J gene. V lost 10 bases, J lost 6 bases, and 15 bases lay in between. This CDR3 is built from 12 residues.